This passage covers 26 T cell receptor beta chains from one sample sequenced in a study of T cell changes during pregnancy in multiple sclerosis. Profiling relied on immunoSEQ multiplex PCR, and the TCRdb table lists in-frame clones only, not all of them. The top ten clones hold roughly 2% of a sample with some 77,000 clones, more than 80% of them seen once. Sequenced here: peripheral blood, sampled in the second trimester of pregnancy. These receptor sequences come from a female donor in good health, enrolled as a control in a pregnancy study.

V and J are TRBV18 and TRBJ2-5; 11 bases fit TRBD2. This CDR3 is 14 amino acids long. Germline V lookup: CDR1 KGHSH, CDR2 LQKENI. Losses at the gene ends were 5 bases for V and 5 bases for J; bases not matched to a gene: 4. DNA for the CDR3: TGTGCCAGCTCAACTAGCGGGGGTTTGGAGACCCAGTACTTC. Translated, it gives CASSTSGGLETQYF.

The V and J genes are TRBV7-9 and TRBJ2-1; tentative D call: TRBD1 (6 bases). This CDR3 is 13 amino acids long. Deletions cut 3 bases from V and 10 bases from J, with 13 bases between. Germline V lookup: CDR1 SEHNR, CDR2 FQNEAQ (reference sequence). This chain's CDR3 is CASSFRDKGEQFF. CDR3 nucleotide sequence: TGTGCCAGCAGCTTTCGGGACAAAGGAGAGCAGTTCTTC.

The V gene is TRBV7-2, the J gene TRBJ1-5, with 7 nucleotides matching TRBD1. The junction had 6 bases not matched to a gene; V was cut back by 2 bases and J by 5 bases. The CDR3 sequence is 15 residues long. Germline loops: CDR1 SGHTA, CDR2 FQGNSA. The CDR3 protein is CASSLTGVLDQPQHF. The DNA of the CDR3 is TGTGCCAGCAGCTTAACAGGGGTCTTAGATCAGCCCCAGCATTTT.

V is TRBV11-2 and J is TRBJ1-2; 7 bases map to TRBD1. Germline V gene sequence: CDR1 SGHAT, CDR2 FQNNGV. CDR3 length: 15 amino acids. V lost 1 base, J lost 4 bases, and 6 bases stayed unmatched. The CDR3 DNA follows: TGTGCCAGCAGCTTAGGACAGGGTTCGGGCTATGGCTACACCTTC. Amino acid sequence: CASSLGQGSGYGYTF. Filled out from reference TRBV11-2 and TRBJ1-2, the complete variable domain reads EAGVAQSPRYKIIEKRQSVAFWCNPISGHATLYWYQQILGQGPKLLIQFQNNGVVDDSQLPKDRFSAERLKGVDSTLKIQPAKLEDSAVYLCASSLGQGSGYGYTFGSGTRLTVV.

About this clone: Other DNA variants within this sample encode the same CDR3. V gene TRBV6-5 combines with J gene TRBJ1-5; 8 nucleotides agree with TRBD1. Trimming cost V 6 bases and J 4 bases; bases outside gene matches: 5. Germline assignment: CDR1 MNHEY and CDR2 SVGAGI. This CDR3 region has 14 residues. The DNA for the CDR3 is TGTGCCAGCAGACCGGGACAGGCTAATCAGCCCCAGCATTTT. Encoded protein: CASRPGQANQPQHF.

V is TRBV6-5 and J is TRBJ1-2; D not certain. Trimming shortened V by 6 bases and J by 4 bases, and 12 bases separated the two germline ends. Germline CDR1 and CDR2: MNHEY and SVGAGI. The CDR3 covers 13 residues. Here the CDR3 reads CASSQEGGYGYTF. The CDR3 DNA is TGTGCCAGCAGCCAGGAGGGCGGCTATGGCTACACCTTC.

The rearrangement links TRBV4-3 to TRBJ2-3; 10 bases match TRBD2. The ends lost 4 bases at V and 2 bases at J; junction bases unmatched: 15. The CDR3 loop spans 19 amino acids. Germline CDR1 and CDR2: LGHNA and YSLEER. The CDR3 region is CASSRGPISGGAATDTQYF. The DNA of the CDR3 is TGCGCCAGCAGCCGAGGACCCATCAGCGGGGGGGCCGCCACAGATACGCAGTATTTT.

The gene calls are TRBV19 and TRBJ2-6; D may be TRBD2 (5 bases). The germline CDR1 and CDR2 sequences are LNHDA and SQIVND (reference sequence). CDR3 length: 18 amino acids. V dropped 3 bases and J dropped 0 bases, with 15 bases sitting between them. The DNA of the CDR3 is TGTGCCAGTAGTATCCTCAGCGGAGGCCCCTCTGGGGCCAACGTCCTGACTTTC. This sequence encodes CASSILSGGPSGANVLTF.

The V gene is TRBV11-2, the J gene TRBJ2-7, with D unclear. V lost 2 bases and J 4 bases, leaving 18 bases between the germline ends. This CDR3 has 16 residues. CDR1 and CDR2 (germline): SGHAT, FQNNGV. CDR3 DNA sequence: TGTGCCAGCAGCTTAAGGATGCAAGCGATTTCTTACGAGCAGTACTTC. It codes for CASSLRMQAISYEQYF.

The CDR3 coding sequence is TGTGCCAGCTCACCAGTGGGGGGGAATCAGCCCCAGCATTTT. Protein product: CASSPVGGNQPQHF. The chain joins TRBV18 to TRBJ1-5, with TRBD1 as a possible D gene (5 bases). The CDR3 has 14 amino acids. V shed 2 bases and J shed 4 bases, with 9 bases lying between them. CDR1 is KGHSH and CDR2 is LQKENI in the germline V gene.

This chain joins TRBV4-3 and TRBJ1-1, with 8 bases that match TRBD1. This CDR3 has 14 amino acids. V lost 6 bases, J lost 7 bases, and 10 bases stayed unmatched. Per germline, CDR1 LGHNA and CDR2 YSLEER. The CDR3 sequence is CASSRFTGGSEAFF. The CDR3, as DNA: TGCGCCAGCAGTCGTTTCACAGGGGGGAGTGAAGCTTTCTTT.

The rearrangement uses TRBV10-1 and TRBJ1-1; D perhaps matches TRBD1 (6 bases). This CDR3 comprises 14 residues. CDR1 and CDR2 from the germline V gene are WNHNN and SYGVQD (reference sequence). With 6 bases removed from V and 3 bases from J, the gap between germline ends came to 14 bases. DNA of the CDR3: TGCGCCAGCAGACAGGGTAGCGGGGACACTGAAGCTTTCTTT. Its protein product is CASRQGSGDTEAFF.

J is TRBJ1-5 and V is TRBV19; D gene unclear. V was cut by 7 bases and J by 5 bases, with 12 bases left in between. The germline CDR1 and CDR2 sequences are LNHDA and SQIVND (reference sequence). There are 13 residues in the CDR3. CDR3 amino acids: CASNFLGDQPQHF. CDR3 coding DNA: TGTGCCAGTAACTTTCTGGGCGATCAGCCCCAGCATTTT.

The chain uses TRBV7-9 and TRBJ1-1; unclear D gene. Trimming removed 5 bases from V and 3 bases from J, with 13 bases in between. This CDR3 is built from 14 residues. Looked up from germline, CDR1 is SEHNR and CDR2 is FQNEAQ (reference sequence). The CDR3 bases are TGTGCCAGCAGCAAACAGAAAGTGGACACTGAAGCTTTCTTT. Residues: CASSKQKVDTEAFF. Filled out from reference TRBV7-9 and TRBJ1-1, the complete variable domain reads DTGVSQNPRHKITKRGQNVTFRCDPISEHNRLYWYRQTLGQGPEFLTYFQNEAQLEKSRLLSDRFSAERPKGSFSTLEIQRTEQGDSAMYLCASSKQKVDTEAFFGQGTRLTVV.

The sample holds a few counts of this clone. V usage is TRBV6-6 and J usage is TRBJ1-1, with TRBD1 matching 7 bases. Looked up from germline, CDR1 is MNHNY and CDR2 is SVGAGI (reference sequence). CDR3 size: 15 residues. The V segment lost 2 bases and the J segment 7 bases; nucleotides outside the gene matches: 10. The CDR3 DNA is TGTGCCAGCAGTTACCAGGACAGGTGGGGATATGAAGCTTTCTTT. Its translation: CASSYQDRWGYEAFF.

The V and J genes are TRBV15 and TRBJ2-1, with D maybe TRBD2 (6 bases). CDR1 LNHNV and CDR2 YYDKDF come from the germline V gene (reference sequence). The CDR3 loop spans 14 amino acids. The V end was cut by 4 bases, the J end by 8 bases, with 15 bases between. The CDR3 bases are TGTGCCACCAGCAACCCGACTAGGTCTTATGAGCAGTTCTTC. Translating gives CATSNPTRSYEQFF. The complete variable domain, with remaining parts taken from reference TRBV15 and TRBJ2-1, reads DAMVIQNPRYQVTQFGKPVTLSCSQTLNHNVMYWYQQKSSQAPKLLFHYYDKDFNNEADTPDNFQSRRPNTSFCFLDIRSPGLGDTAMYLCATSNPTRSYEQFFGPGTRLTVL.

V usage is TRBV5-6 and J usage is TRBJ2-6; 7 positions agree with TRBD1. Germline CDR1 reads SGHDT; CDR2 reads YYEEEE. Trimming took 2 bases from V and 0 from J; bases not matched to a gene: 2. This CDR3 has 16 residues. The CDR3 protein is CASSFRGSSGANVLTF. CDR3 bases: TGTGCCAGCAGCTTCAGGGGGAGCTCTGGGGCCAACGTCCTGACTTTC.

The chain recombines TRBV5-1 with TRBJ1-6, with no clear D. The CDR3 has 14 residues. V was clipped by 1 base and J by 6 bases, with 8 bases between them. The germline V gene encodes CDR1 SGHRS and CDR2 YFSETQ. CDR3 DNA: TGCGCCAGCAGCTTGTGGCGGGGTAATTCACCCCTCCACTTT. This sequence encodes CASSLWRGNSPLHF.

V gene TRBV7-9 combines with J gene TRBJ1-1; 8 bases map to TRBD1. Germline V lookup: CDR1 SEHNR, CDR2 FQNEAQ (reference sequence). V lost 3 bases and J lost 5; bases outside the gene matches: 5. The CDR3 runs to 14 residues. CDR3 bases: TGTGCCAGCAGCTTCGGGGACAGGCGGACTGAAGCTTTCTTT. The encoded protein is CASSFGDRRTEAFF.

The genes are TRBV9 and TRBJ1-5; TRBD1 might be the D (5 bases). CDR1 is SGDLS and CDR2 is YYNGEE in the germline V gene. V shed 4 bases and J shed 0 bases, with 8 bases lying between them. There are 14 residues in the CDR3. CDR3 residues: CASSTRDSNQPQHF. The DNA for the CDR3 is TGTGCCAGCAGCACCAGGGATAGCAATCAGCCCCAGCATTTT.

The J gene is TRBJ2-5, the V gene TRBV27; D is possibly TRBD2 (7 bases). CDR1 and CDR2 (germline): MNHEY, SMNVEV (reference sequence). This CDR3 contains 12 residues. Trimming removed 8 bases at V and 6 bases at J, with 13 bases between. CDR3 in amino acids: CASRGAEKTQYF. The CDR3 DNA is TGTGCCAGCCGGGGGGCCGAAAAGACCCAGTACTTC.

This chain links TRBV25-1 with TRBJ2-3; weak D call: TRBD1 (5 bases). Germline CDR1 is MGHDK and CDR2 is SYGVNS. The V end lost 4 bases, the J end lost 1 base, and 18 bases lay between the germline ends. The CDR3 is 17 amino acids. The CDR3 DNA reads as TGTGCCAGCAGTGTTCCCGGCGGCAGGGATCGCACAGATACGCAGTATTTT. Translation gives CASSVPGGRDRTDTQYF.

The CDR3 DNA reads as TGCGCCAGCAGCCAAGGGGAGGGGTTGGGAGAGACCCAGTACTTC. Translation: CASSQGEGLGETQYF. The chain employs TRBV4-1 and TRBJ2-5; TRBD2 agrees at 7 bases. This CDR3 spans 15 amino acids. CDR1 and CDR2 (germline): MGHRA, YSYEKL. The trim removed 1 base at V and 4 bases at J, leaving 6 bases unmatched.

This chain joins TRBV4-1 and TRBJ2-5; 9 nucleotides agree with TRBD1. Trimming removed 2 bases from V and 5 bases from J; junction bases left unmatched: 9. The CDR3 is 16 residues long. CDR1 is MGHRA, CDR2 YSYEKL, per germline. In nucleotides, the CDR3 is TGCGCCAGCAGCCAAATCGGGACAGGGAAGGGGGAGACCCAGTACTTC. The encoded protein is CASSQIGTGKGETQYF.

The chain has TRBV28 and TRBJ1-4; D perhaps matches TRBD1 (5 bases). The CDR3 spans 17 residues. Per germline, CDR1 MDHEN and CDR2 SYDVKM. Trimming took off 6 bases at V and 1 base at J, with 18 bases between the two ends. CDR3 in amino acids: CASRYPGRHKTNEKLFF. Written as DNA, the CDR3 is TGTGCCAGCAGATACCCAGGGCGTCACAAAACTAATGAAAAACTGTTTTTT.

The rearrangement uses TRBV28 and TRBJ2-7; TRBD1 aligns across 7 bases. The ends lost 5 bases at V and 1 base at J; junction bases unmatched: 8. The CDR3 consists of 15 residues. Germline V gives CDR1 MDHEN, CDR2 SYDVKM. The CDR3 here is CASSPRRDRSYEQYF. In DNA form, the CDR3 reads TGTGCCAGCAGTCCTCGCCGGGACAGATCCTACGAGCAGTACTTC.